Presented here are 28 T cell receptor beta chains from one specimen sequenced in a study of T cell responses to AZD1222 COVID-19 vaccine. Assay used: immunoSEQ multiplex PCR; TCRdb lists only in-frame clones, some missing. The table records around 92,000 clones, about 89% of them present only once. The input for sequencing was peripheral blood, taken on day 0 of AZD1222 vaccination. Receptors were obtained from an adult in good health.

The chain employs TRBV28 and TRBJ1-6; 11 bases match TRBD1. CDR3 length: 15 amino acids. With V trimmed by 9 bases and J by 7 bases, 8 bases remained unmatched. From germline, CDR1 is MDHEN and CDR2 SYDVKM. DNA for the CDR3: TGTGCCAGTCATGGGACAGGGGGATTGAATTCACCCCTCCACTTT. It specifies CASHGTGGLNSPLHF.

The chain couples TRBV7-2 to TRBJ1-2; 8 bases align to TRBD1. The J segment lost 4 bases and the V segment lost 5 bases, leaving 6 bases of the junction unmatched. Germline V lookup: CDR1 SGHTA, CDR2 FQGNSA. This CDR3 is 14 amino acids long. The CDR3 protein is CASSPRQGSYGYTF. The CDR3 nucleotides read TGTGCCAGCAGCCCCAGACAGGGGTCCTATGGCTACACCTTC.

The chain joins TRBV28 to TRBJ1-1; 7 bases agree with TRBD1. The V segment lost 6 bases and the J segment 6 bases; nucleotides outside the gene matches: 10. Germline V gene data show CDR1 as MDHEN and CDR2 as SYDVKM. The CDR3 contains 14 residues. CDR3 sequence reads: CASSQGGEGPEAFF. CDR3 bases: TGTGCCAGCAGCCAGGGGGGAGAGGGACCTGAAGCTTTCTTT.

The rearrangement uses TRBV2 and TRBJ1-2; D is unresolved. Per the germline V gene, CDR1 is SNHLY and CDR2 is FYNNEI. The CDR3 has 12 amino acids. The V and J ends lost 4 bases and 7 bases respectively, with 10 bases between them. CDR3 in DNA: TGTGCCAGCAGTGTTTCTGCATTTGGCTACACCTTC. The encoded protein is CASSVSAFGYTF. The whole variable domain, remainder taken from reference TRBV2 and TRBJ1-2, is EPEVTQTPSHQVTQMGQEVILRCVPISNHLYFYWYRQILGQKVEFLVSFYNNEISEKSEIFDDQFSVERPDGSNFTLKIRSTKLEDSAMYFCASSVSAFGYTFGSGTRLTVV.

The CDR3 reads CASSLGQGPEKLFF. The CDR3 bases are TGCGCCAGCAGCTTGGGACAGGGGCCTGAAAAACTGTTTTTT. The chain joins TRBV5-1 to TRBJ1-4; 8 bases match TRBD1. The ends lost 0 bases at V and 7 bases at J; junction bases unmatched: 2. The CDR3 is 14 amino acids. Per the germline V gene, CDR1 is SGHRS and CDR2 is YFSETQ.

The chain links TRBV9 to TRBJ1-2, with 9 bases aligning to TRBD1. V gave up 0 bases and J gave up 8 bases; unmatched junction bases: 8. In germline, CDR1 is SGDLS, CDR2 YYNGEE. CDR3 length: 15 residues. This chain's CDR3 is CASSVEGQGFRGYTF. CDR3 in DNA: TGTGCCAGCAGCGTAGAGGGACAGGGTTTTCGAGGCTACACCTTC.

This chain connects TRBV4-2 to TRBJ2-5; 7 positions match TRBD1. Germline trimming cut 0 bases from V and 5 bases from J; bases unmatched to any gene: 9. Germline V gives CDR1 LGHNA, CDR2 YNFKEQ. The CDR3 loop spans 16 amino acids. CDR3 sequence: CASSQELRGSSETQYF. The CDR3, as DNA: TGTGCCAGCAGCCAAGAACTCAGGGGGAGTAGTGAGACCCAGTACTTC.

This clone was recorded a few times. Different DNA sequences within this sample yield the same CDR3. The chain combines TRBV5-1 with TRBJ1-2; D not certain. Germline V gene lookup returns CDR1 SGHRS and CDR2 YFSETQ. The CDR3 consists of 14 residues. The germline V and J ends were trimmed by 2 bases and 0 bases, with 8 bases remaining between them. This CDR3 reads CASSFETPNYGYTF. As DNA, the CDR3 is TGCGCCAGCAGCTTTGAAACTCCTAACTATGGCTACACCTTC.

The gene calls are TRBV5-4 and TRBJ1-6, with unresolved D. Trimming shortened V by 0 bases and J by 7 bases, and 14 bases separated the two germline ends. Germline V lookup: CDR1 SGHNT, CDR2 YYREEE (reference sequence). The CDR3 extends over 16 amino acids. The CDR3 is CASSLEVGPGNSPLHF. CDR3 DNA: TGTGCCAGCAGCTTGGAGGTTGGGCCAGGCAATTCACCCCTCCACTTT.

The rearrangement links TRBV6-5 to TRBJ1-1, with 9 bases that match TRBD1. V lost 6 bases, J lost 10 bases, and 9 bases stayed unmatched. CDR3 size: 13 residues. Germline loops: CDR1 MNHEY, CDR2 SVGAGI. CDR3 bases: TGTGCCAGCAGCCTCGGACAGGGGCTGTCAGCTTTCTTT. It encodes CASSLGQGLSAFF.

The V gene is TRBV2, the J gene TRBJ1-1, with 7 bases lining up with TRBD1. Germline V gives CDR1 SNHLY, CDR2 FYNNEI. The trim removed 6 bases at V and 7 bases at J, leaving 2 bases unmatched. The CDR3 sequence is 11 residues long. The CDR3 protein is CASSGQVEAFF. Here the CDR3 DNA reads TGTGCCAGCAGCGGACAGGTTGAAGCTTTCTTT. The whole variable domain, filled in from reference TRBV2 and TRBJ1-1, reads EPEVTQTPSHQVTQMGQEVILRCVPISNHLYFYWYRQILGQKVEFLVSFYNNEISEKSEIFDDQFSVERPDGSNFTLKIRSTKLEDSAMYFCASSGQVEAFFGQGTRLTVV.

The CDR3 region is CASSLYRDEFYGYTF. CDR3 DNA: TGCGCCAGCAGTCTGTACAGGGACGAATTCTATGGCTACACCTTC. The chain recombines TRBV10-2 with TRBJ1-2, with D perhaps TRBD1 (6 bases). The germline V gene has CDR1 WSHSY and CDR2 SAAADI. The length of the CDR3 is 15 residues. Trimming removed 5 bases from V and 4 bases from J, with 17 bases in between.

The chain joins TRBV20-1 to TRBJ2-1; D unclear. CDR1 and CDR2 (germline): DFQATT, SNEGSKA (reference sequence). The CDR3 length is 11 residues. Trimming shortened V by 1 base and J by 6 bases, and 4 bases separated the two germline ends. CDR3 DNA sequence: TGCAGTGCTAGAGCTAGCAATGAGCAGTTCTTC. Translating it yields CSARASNEQFF.

The chain combines TRBV6-2 or TRBV6-3 with TRBJ2-6; the match to TRBD1 covers 9 bases. This CDR3 contains 17 residues. With V trimmed by 4 bases and J by 2 bases, 6 bases remained unmatched. The germline V gene has CDR1 MNHEY and CDR2 SVGEGT. As DNA, the CDR3 is TGTGCCAGCAGTTCCCGGGACAGGGTGCCTGGGGCCAACGTCCTGACTTTC. As protein: CASSSRDRVPGANVLTF.

The gene calls are TRBV27 and TRBJ1-5; no clear D. Germline V gives CDR1 MNHEY, CDR2 SMNVEV (reference sequence). The germline V and J ends were trimmed by 6 bases and 9 bases, with 15 bases remaining between them. The CDR3 is 13 residues long. This chain's CDR3 is CASSDGPKAPQHF. CDR3 in DNA: TGTGCCAGCAGCGACGGACCGAAAGCGCCCCAGCATTTT.

The chain recombines TRBV5-1 with TRBJ2-1; 7 bases agree with TRBD2. The CDR3 sequence is 16 residues long. With 0 bases clipped from V and 2 bases from J, the junction kept 5 bases outside the gene matches. Germline V gene sequence: CDR1 SGHRS, CDR2 YFSETQ. CDR3 nucleotides: TGCGCCAGCAGCTTGGGTGGCCTAGCGGCCTACAATGAGCAGTTCTTC. This translates into CASSLGGLAAYNEQFF. The full variable domain, rest sourced from reference TRBV5-1 and TRBJ2-1, is KAGVTQTPRYLIKTRGQQVTLSCSPISGHRSVSWYQQTPGQGLQFLFEYFSETQRNKGNFPGRFSGRQFSNSRSEMNVSTLELGDSALYLCASSLGGLAAYNEQFFGPGTRLTVL.

This clone came up once. The V call is TRBV6-5, the J call TRBJ1-6; a weak D match, TRBD1 (6 bases). CDR1 MNHEY and CDR2 SVGAGI come from the germline V gene. V lost 6 bases and J 8 bases, leaving 14 bases between the germline ends. CDR3 size: 14 residues. The CDR3 nucleotides read TGTGCCAGCAGCCCACAGGGCGAGGATTCACCCCTCCACTTT. The encoded protein is CASSPQGEDSPLHF.

The chain carries TRBV7-9 and TRBJ2-2; tentatively, D is TRBD1 (6 bases). Germline V gene lookup returns CDR1 SEHNR and CDR2 FQNEAQ (reference sequence). V was clipped by 3 bases and J by 2 bases, with 13 bases between them. CDR3 length equals 16 residues. The CDR3 here is CASSLVGQRNTGELFF. For the CDR3, the DNA is TGTGCCAGCAGCTTGGTTGGACAGAGAAACACCGGGGAGCTGTTTTTT.

J is TRBJ2-3 and V is TRBV6-5; TRBD1 matches 9 bases. CDR3 length equals 14 residues. The V gene end was trimmed by 6 bases and the J gene end by 4 bases; junction bases not matched to a gene: 5. CDR1 MNHEY and CDR2 SVGAGI come from the germline V gene. CDR3 amino acids: CASRRDRAADTQYF. CDR3 bases: TGTGCCAGCAGACGGGACAGGGCGGCAGATACGCAGTATTTT.

The chain employs TRBV27 and TRBJ1-1; TRBD1 matches 11 bases. The CDR3 spans 18 residues. CDR1 is MNHEY, CDR2 SMNVEV, per germline (reference sequence). V gave up 5 bases and J gave up 4 bases; unmatched junction bases: 15. The CDR3 loop reads CASSTPDRGRVMVTEAFF. As DNA, the CDR3 is TGTGCCAGCAGTACCCCGGACAGGGGGCGCGTGATGGTCACTGAAGCTTTCTTT.

The V gene is TRBV27, the J gene TRBJ1-2, with TRBD1 as a possible D gene (5 bases). The CDR3 runs 14 residues. V lost 2 bases and J lost 2, with 9 bases in between. Germline V lookup: CDR1 MNHEY, CDR2 SMNVEV (reference sequence). CDR3 bases: TGTGCCAGCAGTTTAAGGGGAACCAACTATGGCTACACCTTC. This encodes CASSLRGTNYGYTF.

This clone was counted once. The chain couples TRBV5-1 to TRBJ1-1, with D possibly being TRBD1 (6 bases). The CDR3 contains 17 residues. V lost 0 bases, J lost 0 bases, and 15 bases lay in between. Germline CDR1 and CDR2: SGHRS and YFSETQ. CDR3 amino acids: CASSLVWRQAMNTEAFF. In nucleotides, the CDR3 is TGCGCCAGCAGCTTGGTCTGGAGACAGGCGATGAACACTGAAGCTTTCTTT.

This chain connects TRBV30 to TRBJ2-3, with 7 bases identical to TRBD1. CDR1 is GTSNPN, CDR2 SVGIG, per germline (reference sequence). The junction had 9 bases not matched to a gene; V was cut back by 1 base and J by 5 bases. CDR3 length: 15 amino acids. The CDR3 here is CAWSGGRGSQDTQYF. DNA of the CDR3: TGTGCCTGGAGTGGGGGCAGGGGGAGTCAAGATACGCAGTATTTT.

The genes are TRBV28 and TRBJ1-3; the D is unclear. Germline V gene sequence: CDR1 MDHEN, CDR2 SYDVKM. V was trimmed by 7 bases and J by 1 base, leaving 11 bases between them. The CDR3 totals 14 residues. Written as DNA, the CDR3 is TGTGCCAGCACCAAAACTATGTCTGGAAACACCATATATTTT. Translating gives CASTKTMSGNTIYF.

The chain combines TRBV12-3 or TRBV12-4 with TRBJ1-2; D is ambiguous. The length of the CDR3 is 12 residues. Deletions cut 6 bases from V and 10 bases from J, with 15 bases between. CDR3 in DNA: TGTGCCAGCAGCCTCAGGATGACCTTCTACACCTTC. This translates into CASSLRMTFYTF.

The chain employs TRBV10-3 and TRBJ2-5; TRBD2 aligns across 8 bases. The CDR3 sequence is 15 residues long. V shed 4 bases and J 5 bases; nucleotides not matched to a gene: 9. CDR1 is ENHRY and CDR2 is SYGVKD in the germline V gene. CDR3 sequence (DNA): TGTGCCATCAGTGTCTTAAGCGGGGGCGACGAGACCCAGTACTTC. Its protein is CAISVLSGGDETQYF.

This chain links TRBV9 with TRBJ2-1; 11 positions agree with TRBD1. The V and J ends lost 3 bases and 6 bases, in that order; junction bases with no gene match: 5. CDR3 length: 15 residues. Per the germline V gene, CDR1 is SGDLS and CDR2 is YYNGEE. This CDR3 is CASSGGTGGINEQFF. CDR3 nucleotides: TGTGCCAGCAGCGGCGGGACAGGGGGAATCAATGAGCAGTTCTTC.

The V and J genes are TRBV5-6 and TRBJ2-3, with D tentatively TRBD1 (5 bases). The CDR3 is 16 amino acids. The V gene's germline CDR1 is SGHDT and CDR2 YYEEEE. Trimming took off 4 bases at V and 0 bases at J, with 15 bases between the two ends. The CDR3 region is CASSDIMTASTDTQYF. CDR3 nucleotide sequence: TGTGCCAGCAGCGATATCATGACAGCAAGCACAGATACGCAGTATTTT.